Presented here are 16 T cell receptor beta chains from one specimen sequenced in a study of response to subunit inactivated influenza vaccine. Via MiXCR, TCRdb re-called the RT-PCR reads, giving one row per CDR3 protein. The table shows hundreds of thousands of distinct CDR3 sequences, with around 15% occurring only once. The sample here was PBMCs from blood, taken about 14 days before vaccination. The source is a man aged 45-65 years who received an inactivated influenza vaccine.

CDR3 DNA: TGTGCCAGCAGTTACGGTCGAAGGGGCTACGAGCAGTACTTC. It yields the protein CASSYGRRGYEQYF. The chain uses TRBV6-5 and TRBJ2-7; possibly TRBD1 for D (5 bases). Germline CDR1 is MNHEY and CDR2 is SVGAGI. Deletions cut 2 bases from V and 3 bases from J, with 11 bases between. CDR3 length equals 14 residues.

As regards this clonotype: A read error may account for a junction end that differs from germline. J is TRBJ2-2 and V is TRBV5-1, with D uncertain. Germline V CDR1 and CDR2: SGHRS, YFSETQ. This CDR3 has 13 amino acids. The CDR3 DNA follows: TGCGCCGGCAGCTTGGAGAGGAGCGGGGAGCTGTTTTTT. It encodes CAGSLERSGELFF.

This clonotype showed up just a few times. This chain connects TRBV6-1 to TRBJ1-5, with D tentatively TRBD1 (5 bases). The germline V gene encodes CDR1 MNHNS and CDR2 SASEGT. The CDR3 consists of 15 residues. Trimming removed 6 bases at V and 4 bases at J, with 16 bases between. This CDR3 is CASRARGVGNQPQHF. CDR3 in DNA: TGTGCCAGCAGGGCGCGGGGGGTTGGGAATCAGCCCCAGCATTTT.

This clonotype was found a few times. The chain recombines TRBV7-6 with TRBJ1-2, with D unresolved. The germline CDR1 and CDR2 sequences are SGHVS and FNYEAQ. V lost 5 bases, J lost 6 bases, and 13 bases lay in between. The CDR3 has 13 amino acids. DNA of the CDR3: TGTGCCAGCAGCAAGTTGGTTGTTGATGGCTACACCTTC. Encoded protein: CASSKLVVDGYTF. The variable domain in full, completed from reference TRBV7-6 and TRBJ1-2, reads GAGVSQSPRYKVTKRGQDVALRCDPISGHVSLYWYRQALGQGPEFLTYFNYEAQQDKSGLPNDRFSAERPEGSISTLTIQRTEQRDSAMYRCASSKLVVDGYTFGSGTRLTVV.

The rearrangement uses TRBV5-6 and TRBJ1-1; D not resolved. Germline lookup yields CDR1 SGHDT and CDR2 YYEEEE. Trimming took 3 bases from V and 4 from J, leaving 13 bases between them. The CDR3 covers 14 residues. CDR3 loop: CASSWRKPGTEAFF. The CDR3 DNA is TGTGCCAGCAGCTGGAGGAAACCAGGCACTGAAGCTTTCTTT.

This clonotype showed up just a few times. The V call is TRBV6-2 or TRBV6-3, the J call TRBJ2-7; D remains ambiguous. Trimming took off 2 bases at V and 6 bases at J, with 8 bases between the two ends. The CDR3 length is 12 residues. Germline V gives CDR1 MNHEY, CDR2 SVGEGT. Here the CDR3 reads CASSYVGSEQYF. CDR3 DNA sequence: TGTGCCAGCAGTTACGTGGGATCCGAGCAGTACTTC.

This clonotype turned up a few times. CDR3 residues: CASRVTSGSGETQYF. The DNA for the CDR3 is TGCGCCAGCAGGGTCACTAGCGGGAGCGGGGAGACCCAGTACTTC. The rearrangement links TRBV5-1 to TRBJ2-5, with 11 positions matching TRBD2. This CDR3 is 15 amino acids long. J was trimmed by 5 bases and V by 5 bases; bases with no gene match: 8. Germline V gene sequence: CDR1 SGHRS, CDR2 YFSETQ.

The V call is TRBV28, the J call TRBJ1-6; the D is unclear. Germline-derived CDR1 and CDR2 are MDHEN and SYDVKM. The CDR3 runs to 16 residues. V lost 3 bases and J 10 bases, leaving 19 bases between the germline ends. The DNA of the CDR3 is TGTGCCAGCAGTTTGGCGTGGAGGTTAGCCACCTCACCCCTCCACTTT. Its protein product is CASSLAWRLATSPLHF.

This clonotype was recorded many times. The rearrangement uses TRBV11-2 and TRBJ2-3; possible D gene TRBD1, 6 bases. Germline CDR1 SGHAT, CDR2 FQNNGV. The ends were cut back, 1 base at V and 7 bases at J, with 18 bases in the middle. This CDR3 contains 16 residues. The CDR3 nucleotides are TGTGCCAGCAGCTTAGTTCCACAGGGCTTACGGAATACGCAGTATTTT. Its translation is CASSLVPQGLRNTQYF.

The chain links TRBV9 to TRBJ2-1; 7 bases align to TRBD1. Germline CDR1 reads SGDLS; CDR2 reads YYNGEE. The V and J ends lost 4 bases and 5 bases, in that order; junction bases with no gene match: 3. The CDR3 spans 13 residues. CDR3 bases: TGTGCCAGCAGCTACGGGACAGACAATGAGCAGTTCTTC. The encoded protein is CASSYGTDNEQFF. Complete variable domain (other parts from reference TRBV9 and TRBJ2-1): DSGVTQTPKHLITATGQRVTLRCSPRSGDLSVYWYQQSLDQGLQFLIQYYNGEERAKGNILERFSAQQFPDLHSELNLSSLELGDSALYFCASSYGTDNEQFFGPGTRLTVL.

The genes are TRBV4-1 and TRBJ2-5; D is undetermined. Trimming shortened V by 0 bases and J by 1 base, and 3 bases separated the two germline ends. There are 13 residues in the CDR3. CDR1 is MGHRA and CDR2 is YSYEKL in the germline V gene. CDR3 DNA: TGCGCCAGCAGCCAAGACACCCAAGAGACCCAGTACTTC. This sequence encodes CASSQDTQETQYF.

This clonotype showed up just a few times. The chain links TRBV5-1 to TRBJ2-3; no reliable D call. This CDR3 is built from 16 residues. The V and J ends lost 1 base and 6 bases respectively, with 18 bases between them. Per germline, CDR1 SGHRS and CDR2 YFSETQ. CDR3 DNA sequence: TGCGCCAGCAGCTTGACTGTCAGCGCGTCTTCGGATACGCAGTATTTT. It translates to CASSLTVSASSDTQYF.

This chain links TRBV5-1 with TRBJ2-7; no firm D call. With 1 base removed from V and 0 bases from J, the gap between germline ends came to 8 bases. This CDR3 is built from 14 residues. Per the germline V gene, CDR1 is SGHRS and CDR2 is YFSETQ. Written as DNA, the CDR3 is TGCGCCAGCAGCTTGCAGGAGAGCTCCTACGAGCAGTACTTC. Translating gives CASSLQESSYEQYF.

The rearrangement links TRBV7-9 to TRBJ2-1; D is unclear. The germline V gene has CDR1 SEHNR and CDR2 FQNEAQ (reference sequence). Trimming pared 3 bases from V and 10 bases from J, leaving 16 bases between. The CDR3 totals 14 residues. DNA for the CDR3: TGTGCCAGCAGCTTTAGGGTTGAAATTTACGAGCAGTTCTTC. The encoded protein is CASSFRVEIYEQFF.

The gene calls are TRBV7-2 and TRBJ2-5; D might be TRBD2 (5 bases). V lost 5 bases and J lost 5, with 21 bases in between. CDR3 size: 16 residues. Per germline, CDR1 SGHTA and CDR2 FQGNSA. This CDR3 reads CASSPQAPGSGETQYF. The CDR3 coding sequence is TGTGCCAGCAGCCCACAAGCACCGGGGTCGGGGGAGACCCAGTACTTC.

The chain employs TRBV5-6 and TRBJ1-2; 8 nucleotides match TRBD1. The CDR3 sequence is 17 residues long. V dropped 2 bases and J dropped 0; count of bases not matched to a gene: 9. Germline lookup yields CDR1 SGHDT and CDR2 YYEEEE. CDR3 DNA: TGTGCCAGCAGCTTAAGTTCAGGGGGCGAGACTAACTATGGCTACACCTTC. Its translation: CASSLSSGGETNYGYTF.